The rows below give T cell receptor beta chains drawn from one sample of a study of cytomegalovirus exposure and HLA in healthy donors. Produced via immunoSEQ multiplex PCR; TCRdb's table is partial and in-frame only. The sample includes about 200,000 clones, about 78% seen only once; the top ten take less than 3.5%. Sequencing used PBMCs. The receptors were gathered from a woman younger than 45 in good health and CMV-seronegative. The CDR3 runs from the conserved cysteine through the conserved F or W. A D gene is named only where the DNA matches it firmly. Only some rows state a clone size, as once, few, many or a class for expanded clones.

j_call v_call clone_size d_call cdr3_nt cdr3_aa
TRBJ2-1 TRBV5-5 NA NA TGTGCCAGCAGCCCCACGAGCTCCTACAATGAGCAGTTCTTC CASSPTSSYNEQFF
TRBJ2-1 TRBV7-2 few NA TGTGCCAGCAGCTTAGCAATCCTTCTCTACAATGAGCAGTTCTTC CASSLAILLYNEQFF
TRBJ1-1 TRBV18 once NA TGTGCCAGCTCACCGACTAAGGAGTATGAAGCTTTCTTT CASSPTKEYEAFF
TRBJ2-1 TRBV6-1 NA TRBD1 TGTGCCAGCAGCAGGACAGGGAATGTCAATGAGCAGTTCTTC CASSRTGNVNEQFF
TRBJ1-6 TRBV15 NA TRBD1 TGTGCCACCAGCAGAGGGACAGGGATGAGCTCCTATAATTCACCCCTCCACTTT CATSRGTGMSSYNSPLHF
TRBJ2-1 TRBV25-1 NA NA TGTGCCAGCAGTGCGGCGGAGTCCTACAATGAGCAGTTCTTC CASSAAESYNEQFF
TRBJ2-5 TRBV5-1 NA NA TGCGCCAGCAGCTTGTACTTACGGGAGACCCAGTACTTC CASSLYLRETQYF
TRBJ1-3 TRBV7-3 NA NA TGTGCCAGCGCCGACAATGTAGGAAACACCATATATTTT CASADNVGNTIYF
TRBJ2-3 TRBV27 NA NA TGTGCCAGCAGTGGCGGGTCTGTAGAGTATTTT CASSGGSVEYF
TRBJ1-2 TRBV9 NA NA TGTGCCAGCAGCGTGTTCAGGGTTAACTATGGCTACACCTTC CASSVFRVNYGYTF
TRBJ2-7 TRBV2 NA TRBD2 TGTGCCAGCAGTAGGGGACTAGCGGGAGGCCGTAGCTTCGAGCAGTACTTC CASSRGLAGGRSFEQYF
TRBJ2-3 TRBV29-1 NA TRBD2 TGCAGCGTCCGCGGGACTAGCGGGAGGGATACGCAGTATTTT CSVRGTSGRDTQYF
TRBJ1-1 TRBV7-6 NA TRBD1 TGTGCCAGCAGCCTTTCCCTGATGACAGGGGATGAAGCTTTCTTT CASSLSLMTGDEAFF
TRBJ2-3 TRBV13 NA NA TGTGCCAGCAGCTCTGGCTACGGGGGCACAGATACGCAGTATTTT CASSSGYGGTDTQYF
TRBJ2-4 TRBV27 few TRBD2 TGTGCCAGCAGTGAGTCCGGGACTAGCGGGTTCTCATTTCAGTACTTC CASSESGTSGFSFQYF
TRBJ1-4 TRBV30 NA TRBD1 TGTGCCTGGGGGACAGGGAATCCAGCTAATGAAAAACTGTTTTTT CAWGTGNPANEKLFF
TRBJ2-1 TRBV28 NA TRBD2 TGTGCCATCGCTAGCGGGAGTGGCGGGGGTGAGCAGTTCTTC CAIASGSGGGEQFF
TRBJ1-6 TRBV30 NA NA TGTGCCTTCGGGGGGGCCTATAATTCACCCCTCCACTTT CAFGGAYNSPLHF
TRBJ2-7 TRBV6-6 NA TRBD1 TGTGCCAGCATAAGACCCCAGGGGGCGGAGCAGTACTTC CASIRPQGAEQYF
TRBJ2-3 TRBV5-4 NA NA TGTGCCAGCAGCTTCTTGCTAGCTGGCTTGAACACAGATACGCAGTATTTT CASSFLLAGLNTDTQYF
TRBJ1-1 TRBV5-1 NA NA TGCGCCAGCAGCTCCTGGAACAGGGATACTGAAGCTTTCTTT CASSSWNRDTEAFF
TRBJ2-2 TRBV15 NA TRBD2 TGTGCCACCAGCAGCCGGGGCGGGGGGGCAGCCGGGGAGCTGTTTTTT CATSSRGGGAAGELFF
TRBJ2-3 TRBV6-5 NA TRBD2 TGTGCCAGCAGAGAGCGGGATAGGGCAGATACGCAGTATTTT CASRERDRADTQYF
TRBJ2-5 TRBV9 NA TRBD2 TGTGCCAGCAGCGTAGATCGAGCGGGGGGGGAAGAGACCCAGTACTTC CASSVDRAGGEETQYF
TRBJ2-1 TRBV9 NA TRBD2 TGTGCCAGCAGCTCTCCGGGTGGAGCGGGGGGGCCGGACAATGAGCAGTTCTTC CASSSPGGAGGPDNEQFF